A single sample gave rise to the 17 T cell receptor beta chains below, sequenced in a study of blood T cell repertoires in COVID-19. Data came from immunoSEQ multiplex PCR; TCRdb stores just in-frame clones and leaves some out. The data show about 200,000 clones, with around nine tenths seen just once and about 6% held by the top ten. Sequencing used peripheral blood. The origin of the receptors is a man aged 60-69 years who had recovered from COVID-19.

J is TRBJ2-1 and V is TRBV19; D is unclear. The V end was cut by 2 bases, the J end by 3 bases, with 11 bases between. The CDR3 loop spans 15 amino acids. Germline CDR1 and CDR2: LNHDA and SQIVND (reference sequence). CDR3 nucleotide sequence: TGTGCCAGTAGTATACAACACTCAGGCTACAATGAGCAGTTCTTC. Its protein is CASSIQHSGYNEQFF.

V gene TRBV3-1 (or the pseudogene TRBV3-2) combines with J gene TRBJ2-7; 7 nucleotides line up with TRBD1. V shed 4 bases, J shed 1 base, and the junction held 4 bases outside the gene matches. There are 14 residues in the CDR3. Germline V gene sequence: CDR1 LGHDT, CDR2 YNNKEL (reference sequence). The CDR3 bases are TGTGCCAGCAGCCTGAGGGACAGTTCCTACGAGCAGTACTTC. Protein product: CASSLRDSSYEQYF.

V is TRBV27 and J is TRBJ1-5, with no clear D. V gave up 4 bases and J gave up 5 bases, with 6 bases separating them. The CDR3 loop spans 12 amino acids. CDR1 and CDR2 from the germline V gene are MNHEY and SMNVEV (reference sequence). The CDR3 is CASSSPDQPQHF. The CDR3, as DNA: TGTGCCAGCAGTTCACCGGATCAGCCCCAGCATTTT.

V is TRBV7-2 and J is TRBJ2-3; TRBD1 agrees at 7 bases. Germline CDR1 reads SGHTA; CDR2 reads FQGNSA. V dropped 5 bases and J dropped 3; count of bases not matched to a gene: 8. The CDR3 runs 15 residues. CDR3 protein: CASSGRQGFTDTQYF. In nucleotides, the CDR3 is TGTGCCAGCAGCGGTCGACAGGGTTTTACAGATACGCAGTATTTT.

The rearrangement joins TRBV7-2 to TRBJ1-1; a possible D gene is TRBD1 (5 bases). The CDR3 spans 13 residues. CDR1 and CDR2 (germline): SGHTA, FQGNSA. Trimming pared 5 bases from V and 3 bases from J, leaving 10 bases between. CDR3 nucleotides: TGTGCCAGCAGCCTCGGGGGGGACACTGAAGCTTTCTTT. Protein sequence: CASSLGGDTEAFF.

V usage is TRBV15 and J usage is TRBJ1-3, with unresolved D. The CDR3 runs 18 residues. V dropped 0 bases and J dropped 8 bases, with 23 bases sitting between them. CDR1 and CDR2 (germline): LNHNV, YYDKDF (reference sequence). The CDR3 nucleotides are TGTGCCACCAGCAGAGATGTCCTCGGCCGGACGGGGAGGGACACCATATATTTT. This codes for CATSRDVLGRTGRDTIYF.

This chain uses TRBV11-3 with TRBJ2-2; unclear D gene. Germline V gene lookup returns CDR1 SGHNT and CDR2 YENEEA. The CDR3 length is 13 residues. V was pared by 3 bases and J by 2 bases, with 4 bases between. This CDR3 reads CASSFLNTGELFF. DNA for the CDR3: TGTGCCAGCAGCTTTTTAAACACCGGGGAGCTGTTTTTT. The full variable domain, rest sourced from reference TRBV11-3 and TRBJ2-2, is EAGVVQSPRYKIIEKKQPVAFWCNPISGHNTLYWYLQNLGQGPELLIRYENEEAVDDSQLPKDRFSAERLKGVDSTLKIQPAELGDSAVYLCASSFLNTGELFFGEGSRLTVL.

V gene TRBV19 combines with J gene TRBJ2-2; no definite D call. Germline V gives CDR1 LNHDA, CDR2 SQIVND (reference sequence). The CDR3 loop spans 11 amino acids. Trimming removed 11 bases at V and 6 bases at J, with 10 bases between. CDR3 loop: CAPEAPGELFF. The CDR3 bases are TGTGCCCCCGAAGCCCCCGGGGAGCTGTTTTTT.

The chain is built from TRBV28 and TRBJ1-1; D gene unclear. CDR3 length equals 14 residues. Per germline, CDR1 MDHEN and CDR2 SYDVKM. The germline V and J ends were trimmed by 6 bases and 2 bases, with 13 bases remaining between them. CDR3 in DNA: TGTGCCAGCAGATCGTCGGGAATAAACACTGAAGCTTTCTTT. Translating it yields CASRSSGINTEAFF.

The chain has TRBV18 and TRBJ1-1; D call uncertain. This CDR3 region has 13 residues. Trimming shortened V by 6 bases and J by 2 bases, and 10 bases separated the two germline ends. Per germline, CDR1 KGHSH and CDR2 LQKENI. The CDR3 sequence is CASSKHANTEAFF. DNA of the CDR3: TGTGCCAGCTCGAAACACGCCAACACTGAAGCTTTCTTT.

The genes are TRBV7-2 and TRBJ1-2; D is possibly TRBD1 (6 bases). V was cut by 2 bases and J by 0 bases, with 7 bases left in between. The CDR3 has 14 residues. CDR1 and CDR2 from the germline V gene are SGHTA and FQGNSA. The CDR3 region is CASSLTGPNYGYTF. The CDR3 bases are TGTGCCAGCAGCTTAACAGGGCCTAACTATGGCTACACCTTC.

The gene calls are TRBV10-3 and TRBJ2-3; 10 nucleotides agree with TRBD1. Per the germline V gene, CDR1 is ENHRY and CDR2 is SYGVKD. The CDR3 has 16 amino acids. V was pared by 3 bases and J by 4 bases, with 7 bases of the junction left unmatched. CDR3 nucleotides: TGTGCCATCAGTGAAGGGACAGGGGACTCCCCAGATACGCAGTATTTT. It encodes CAISEGTGDSPDTQYF.

V is TRBV27 and J is TRBJ2-7; 10 bases fit TRBD1. The J segment lost 4 bases and the V segment lost 5 bases, leaving 5 bases of the junction unmatched. Germline assignment: CDR1 MNHEY and CDR2 SMNVEV (reference sequence). The CDR3 loop spans 14 amino acids. The CDR3 bases are TGTGCCAGCAGTCCCGGGACAGGGGAATACGAGCAGTACTTC. Translated: CASSPGTGEYEQYF.

With regard to this clone: The germline gene is not matched at one end of the junction; a read error may be the cause. The chain recombines TRBV7-6 with TRBJ2-7, with 16 bases matching TRBD2. This CDR3 has 12 residues. Per the germline V gene, CDR1 is SGHVS and CDR2 is FNYEAQ. CDR3 region: CASAGTSGRVSF. The DNA for the CDR3 is TGTGCCAGCGCCGGGACTAGCGGGAGGGTAAGCTTC. Filled out from reference TRBV7-6 and TRBJ2-7, the complete variable domain reads GAGVSQSPRYKVTKRGQDVALRCDPISGHVSLYWYRQALGQGPEFLTYFNYEAQQDKSGLPNDRFSAERPEGSISTLTIQRTEQRDSAMYRCASAGTSGRVSFGPGTRLTVT.

The gene calls are TRBV2 and TRBJ2-5, with TRBD1 matching over 8 bases. The CDR3 runs 16 residues. Germline V gene data show CDR1 as SNHLY and CDR2 as FYNNEI. V was pared by 3 bases and J by 4 bases, with 10 bases of the junction left unmatched. The CDR3 bases are TGTGCCAGCAGTGATATAGGAGCAGGGGGCAGAGAGACCCAGTACTTC. This sequence encodes CASSDIGAGGRETQYF.

The genes are TRBV19 and TRBJ1-1; TRBD1 matches at 8 bases. Trimming at V came to 2 bases and at J to 8 bases, leaving 7 bases not matched to a gene. The CDR3 runs to 14 residues. Germline V lookup: CDR1 LNHDA, CDR2 SQIVND (reference sequence). The CDR3 DNA follows: TGTGCCAGTAGTATAATGACAGGGGTAACCGAAGCTTTCTTT. As protein: CASSIMTGVTEAFF. The full variable domain, rest sourced from reference TRBV19 and TRBJ1-1, is DGGITQSPKYLFRKEGQNVTLSCEQNLNHDAMYWYRQDPGQGLRLIYYSQIVNDFQKGDIAEGYSVSREKKESFPLTVTSAQKNPTAFYLCASSIMTGVTEAFFGQGTRLTVV.

The V gene is TRBV4-3, the J gene TRBJ2-4; TRBD2 might be the D (6 bases). This CDR3 spans 15 amino acids. The ends were cut back, 3 bases at V and 1 base at J, with 10 bases in the middle. Germline V gene data show CDR1 as LGHNA and CDR2 as YSLEER. This chain's CDR3 is CASSHDTSAKNIQYF. The CDR3, as DNA: TGCGCCAGCAGCCATGACACTAGCGCCAAAAACATTCAGTACTTC.